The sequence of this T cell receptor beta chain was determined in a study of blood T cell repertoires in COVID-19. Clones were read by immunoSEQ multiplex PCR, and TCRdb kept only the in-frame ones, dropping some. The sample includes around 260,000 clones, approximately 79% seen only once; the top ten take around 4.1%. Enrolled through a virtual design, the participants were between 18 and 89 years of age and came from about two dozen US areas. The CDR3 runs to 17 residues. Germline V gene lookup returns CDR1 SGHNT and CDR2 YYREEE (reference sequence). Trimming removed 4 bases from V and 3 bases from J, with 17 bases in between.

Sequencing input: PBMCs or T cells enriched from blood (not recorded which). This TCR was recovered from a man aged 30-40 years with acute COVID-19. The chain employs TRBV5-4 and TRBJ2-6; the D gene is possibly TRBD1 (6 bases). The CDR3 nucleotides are TGTGCCAGCAGCCCCCCGGTTACAGGGTTTGGGGCCAACGTCCTGACTTTC. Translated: CASSPPVTGFGANVLTF.